This T cell receptor (beta chain) was identified during a study of technical replicates of blood from a few donors. Libraries were prepared by immunoSEQ multiplex PCR; TCRdb keeps only in-frame clonotypes and omits some of them. The table has 45,000 to 60,000 clones, approximately 95% seen once. This CDR3 is built from 13 residues. The V gene lost 10 bases and the J gene lost 8 bases, with 17 bases spanning the gap. The germline gives CDR1 LNHDA, CDR2 SQIVND (reference sequence). The V and J genes are TRBV19 and TRBJ1-4; TRBD1 might be the D (6 bases). Sequencing was carried out using T cells isolated from PBMCs. The clonotype was recovered from a human donor in good health. The CDR3 coding sequence is TGTGCCACCAGGCGGGGGCGCCTCGAAAAACTGTTTTTT. It translates to CATRRGRLEKLFF.